One sample yielded the 6 T cell receptor beta chains listed below, sequenced in a study of shared clonotypes between healthy human individuals. Naivety among CD8 cells was defined by CD45RO negativity and positive CCR7 selection, thereby excluding terminally differentiated effector memory CD45RA+ cells. The table came from immunoSEQ multiplex PCR; TCRdb's copy has only in-frame clones and leaves some out. The profile shows about 580,000 clones, nearly 98% of them singletons. What was sequenced was naive CD8+ T cells sorted from blood. These TCRs come from a man younger than 40 in good health.

Of note for this clone: Additional DNA sequences in this sample encode the identical CDR3. This chain connects TRBV11-1 to TRBJ2-2, with D unclear. Germline-derived CDR1 and CDR2 are SGHAT and FQDESV (reference sequence). This CDR3 spans 11 amino acids. The ends were cut back, 4 bases at V and 5 bases at J, with 2 bases in the middle. CDR3 residues: CASSSTGELFF. CDR3 sequence (DNA): TGTGCCAGCAGCTCAACCGGGGAGCTGTTTTTT.

Details on this clone: Distinct nucleotide sequences in the sample also encode this CDR3. The V call is TRBV7-9, the J call TRBJ1-5; 8 bases align to TRBD1. CDR3 length: 15 residues. V was pared by 4 bases and J by 4 bases, with 6 bases of the junction left unmatched. CDR1 SEHNR and CDR2 FQNEAQ come from the germline V gene (reference sequence). Here the CDR3 reads CASSSTGDSNQPQHF. The CDR3 nucleotides are TGTGCCAGCAGCTCGACAGGGGATAGTAATCAGCCCCAGCATTTT.

V and J are TRBV7-6 and TRBJ2-1; 7 nucleotides match TRBD1. The V gene end was trimmed by 7 bases and the J gene end by 5 bases; junction bases not matched to a gene: 11. CDR3 length: 15 amino acids. CDR1 and CDR2 from the germline V gene are SGHVS and FNYEAQ. This CDR3 reads CASTPDRATDNEQFF. The CDR3 bases are TGTGCCAGCACCCCCGACAGGGCAACAGACAATGAGCAGTTCTTC.

The rearrangement uses TRBV15 and TRBJ1-5, with D possibly matching TRBD1 (5 bases). Trimming cost V 5 bases and J 2 bases, with 13 bases left between them. This CDR3 is 15 amino acids long. Germline V gene sequence: CDR1 LNHNV, CDR2 YYDKDF (reference sequence). In DNA form, the CDR3 reads TGTGCCACCAGCGGAGGATGGGGGGGCAATCAGCCCCAGCATTTT. Translation: CATSGGWGGNQPQHF.

The V and J genes are TRBV5-5 and TRBJ2-7, with D possibly being TRBD2 (6 bases). V was shortened by 1 base and J by 3 bases, with 11 bases between the two germline ends. This CDR3 region has 14 residues. Germline V gene data show CDR1 as SGHKS and CDR2 as YYEKEE (reference sequence). In nucleotides, the CDR3 is TGTGCCAGCAGCTTGACTTCCGGGGGCTACGAGCAGTACTTC. Encoded protein: CASSLTSGGYEQYF.

This chain joins TRBV11-2 and TRBJ2-2; 13 positions agree with TRBD2. Unmatched junction bases numbered 7, after V lost 4 bases and J lost 2 bases. This CDR3 spans 18 amino acids. The germline gives CDR1 SGHAT, CDR2 FQNNGV. The CDR3 loop reads CASSYSGTSGINTGELFF. The CDR3, as DNA: TGTGCCAGCAGCTACTCCGGGACTAGCGGGATCAACACCGGGGAGCTGTTTTTT.